Below, 32 T cell receptor beta chains from the same sample are listed, as sequenced in a study of T cell responses to AZD1222 COVID-19 vaccine. Clones were read by immunoSEQ multiplex PCR, and TCRdb kept only the in-frame ones, dropping some. This sample has 130,000 to 150,000 clones, with approximately 93% found just once. Sequencing was performed on peripheral blood, taken after recovery from COVID-19. The receptors derive from an adult who had recovered from COVID-19.

The chain couples TRBV29-1 to TRBJ1-3; tentative D call: TRBD1 (6 bases). The ends were cut back, 2 bases at V and 0 bases at J, with 17 bases in the middle. This CDR3 region has 17 residues. In germline, CDR1 is SQVTM, CDR2 ANQGSEA. The DNA for the CDR3 is TGCAGCGTTGAAAATAGTGGGACATTCGGCTCTGGAAACACCATATATTTT. Translation gives CSVENSGTFGSGNTIYF.

The chain uses TRBV3-1 (or the pseudogene TRBV3-2) and TRBJ2-6, with D perhaps matching TRBD1 (5 bases). The CDR3 sequence is 19 residues long. V lost 0 bases and J lost 1, with 16 bases in between. Germline V CDR1 and CDR2: LGHDT, YNNKEL (reference sequence). The CDR3 DNA reads as TGTGCCAGCAGCCAAGATCGGTCAGGGCCTACGTCTGGGGCCAACGTCCTGACTTTC. Amino acids: CASSQDRSGPTSGANVLTF.

This chain joins TRBV4-1 and TRBJ2-5; D ambiguous. The CDR3 runs to 13 residues. Trimming pared 3 bases from V and 5 bases from J, leaving 10 bases between. Germline V gives CDR1 MGHRA, CDR2 YSYEKL. The CDR3 sequence: CASSHALGETQYF. The CDR3 nucleotides read TGCGCCAGCAGCCATGCGTTGGGGGAGACCCAGTACTTC.

The chain employs TRBV28 and TRBJ1-3, with D perhaps matching TRBD1 (6 bases). With 3 bases removed from V and 0 bases from J, the gap between germline ends came to 15 bases. This CDR3 contains 17 residues. Germline lookup yields CDR1 MDHEN and CDR2 SYDVKM. The CDR3 reads CASSFGGRFSSGNTIYF. The DNA of the CDR3 is TGTGCCAGCAGTTTCGGGGGGCGTTTCAGCTCTGGAAACACCATATATTTT.

The CDR3 loop reads CASSWDSNQPQHF. DNA of the CDR3: TGTGCCAGCAGTTGGGACAGCAATCAGCCCCAGCATTTT. The chain has TRBV28 and TRBJ1-5; D might be TRBD1 (5 bases). Germline lookup yields CDR1 MDHEN and CDR2 SYDVKM. V lost 4 bases and J 1 base, leaving 5 bases between the germline ends. The CDR3 runs to 13 residues.

This sequence joins TRBV29-1 and TRBJ2-1, with D possibly matching TRBD2 (6 bases). V lost 3 bases and J lost 7, with 13 bases in between. Germline values: CDR1 SQVTM, CDR2 ANQGSEA. This CDR3 region has 13 residues. The CDR3 is CSVEYGEVNEQFF. The CDR3 DNA reads as TGCAGCGTTGAGTATGGGGAGGTGAATGAGCAGTTCTTC.

V usage is TRBV12-3 or TRBV12-4 and J usage is TRBJ2-5; D gene ambiguous. The CDR3 is 12 amino acids. V was cut by 5 bases and J by 5 bases, with 9 bases left in between. In nucleotides, the CDR3 is TGTGCCAGCAGTCCAAAAGGGGAGACCCAGTACTTC. It specifies CASSPKGETQYF.

The genes are TRBV2 and TRBJ1-3, with unresolved D. This CDR3 has 12 amino acids. The V gene's germline CDR1 is SNHLY and CDR2 FYNNEI. The V end was cut by 8 bases, the J end by 3 bases, with 8 bases between. CDR3 sequence (DNA): TGTGCCAGCTCCCGCCGTGGAAACACCATATATTTT. Amino acids: CASSRRGNTIYF.

J is TRBJ2-2 and V is TRBV10-1; unclear D gene. The germline V gene encodes CDR1 WNHNN and CDR2 SYGVQD (reference sequence). The ends were cut back, 6 bases at V and 7 bases at J, with 9 bases in the middle. The CDR3 runs 12 residues. DNA of the CDR3: TGCGCCAGCAGAGACCCCGACGGGGAGCTGTTTTTT. It yields the protein CASRDPDGELFF.

The chain has TRBV2 and TRBJ2-7; no reliable D call. Germline V gene sequence: CDR1 SNHLY, CDR2 FYNNEI. Trimming removed 6 bases from V and 3 bases from J, with 9 bases in between. The CDR3 is made up of 12 amino acids. CDR3 residues: CASRGGYYEQYF. DNA for the CDR3: TGTGCCAGCAGGGGCGGATACTACGAGCAGTACTTC.

The chain recombines TRBV28 with TRBJ2-3, with TRBD1 as a possible D gene (6 bases). CDR3 size: 16 residues. Trimming removed 2 bases at V and 4 bases at J, with 16 bases between. Per germline, CDR1 MDHEN and CDR2 SYDVKM. Here the CDR3 reads CASSLIRGIGSDTQYF. The CDR3 nucleotides read TGTGCCAGCAGTTTAATCAGGGGAATAGGGTCAGATACGCAGTATTTT.

The chain uses TRBV9 and TRBJ2-7, with 8 bases matching TRBD2. J was trimmed by 3 bases and V by 0 bases; bases with no gene match: 5. Germline lookup yields CDR1 SGDLS and CDR2 YYNGEE. This CDR3 comprises 15 residues. The CDR3 spells CASSVEAGASYEQYF. In DNA form, the CDR3 reads TGTGCCAGCAGCGTAGAAGCGGGAGCGAGCTACGAGCAGTACTTC.

This sequence joins TRBV7-3 and TRBJ2-3, with 11 bases aligning to TRBD2. CDR3 length: 17 amino acids. V was pared by 5 bases and J by 4 bases, with 11 bases of the junction left unmatched. Germline CDR1 and CDR2: SGHTA and FQGTGA. CDR3 bases: TGTGCCAGCAGCACCACCGGGACTAGCGGATTTGCAGATACGCAGTATTTT. Translating it yields CASSTTGTSGFADTQYF.

The chain links TRBV7-9 to TRBJ1-4; perhaps TRBD1 as D (6 bases). Germline CDR1 and CDR2: SEHNR and FQNEAQ (reference sequence). V dropped 5 bases and J dropped 5 bases, with 15 bases sitting between them. The CDR3 is made up of 15 amino acids. The CDR3 sequence is CASSINTGSNEKLFF. CDR3 DNA sequence: TGTGCCAGCAGCATTAATACAGGGAGCAATGAAAAACTGTTTTTT. The entire variable domain, with the rest obtained from reference TRBV7-9 and TRBJ1-4, is as follows: DTGVSQNPRHKITKRGQNVTFRCDPISEHNRLYWYRQTLGQGPEFLTYFQNEAQLEKSRLLSDRFSAERPKGSFSTLEIQRTEQGDSAMYLCASSINTGSNEKLFFGSGTQLSVL.

The chain recombines TRBV6-6 with TRBJ1-4, with 11 bases fitting TRBD1. The ends lost 6 bases at V and 0 bases at J; junction bases unmatched: 12. This CDR3 has 19 amino acids. CDR1 and CDR2 from the germline V gene are MNHNY and SVGAGI (reference sequence). The CDR3 DNA reads TGTGCCAGCAGCTCCTCACCCGGGACAGGGGGTGCAACTAATGAAAAACTGTTTTTT. Its protein is CASSSSPGTGGATNEKLFF.

The J gene is TRBJ2-7, the V gene TRBV7-9, with D perhaps given as TRBD1 or TRBD2 (5 bases each). The CDR3 is 14 amino acids. The germline gives CDR1 SEHNR, CDR2 FQNEAQ (reference sequence). V was trimmed by 1 base and J by 3 bases, leaving 10 bases between them. This CDR3 is CASSLEGTDYEQYF. CDR3 nucleotide sequence: TGTGCCAGCAGCTTAGAAGGGACGGACTACGAGCAGTACTTC.

V gene TRBV12-3 or TRBV12-4 combines with J gene TRBJ1-2, with D possibly being TRBD1 (5 bases). The CDR3 runs 12 residues. Deletions cut 5 bases from V and 5 bases from J, with 9 bases between. The CDR3 is CASSGGGYGYTF. CDR3 nucleotide sequence: TGTGCCAGCAGTGGGGGGGGATATGGCTACACCTTC.

The chain employs TRBV3-1 (or the pseudogene TRBV3-2) and TRBJ2-2, with TRBD1 as a possible D gene (5 bases). Per germline, CDR1 LGHDT and CDR2 YNNKEL (reference sequence). The ends were cut back, 4 bases at V and 4 bases at J, with 19 bases in the middle. This CDR3 has 17 residues. The CDR3 region has the DNA TGTGCCAGCAGCCCGATCATGAAGGGTAGGGGCACCGGGGAGCTGTTTTTT. Protein product: CASSPIMKGRGTGELFF.

V is TRBV6-5 and J is TRBJ2-7; a weak D match, TRBD1 (5 bases). This CDR3 is 14 amino acids long. The ends were cut back, 7 bases at V and 0 bases at J, with 13 bases in the middle. The germline V gene has CDR1 MNHEY and CDR2 SVGAGI. CDR3 sequence (DNA): TGTGCCAGCAACCCGACAGCCAGCTCCTACGAGCAGTACTTC. Translation: CASNPTASSYEQYF.

The chain has TRBV19 and TRBJ2-1; 8 bases are shared with TRBD1. Germline values: CDR1 LNHDA, CDR2 SQIVND (reference sequence). Trimming at V came to 3 bases and at J to 6 bases, leaving 7 bases not matched to a gene. The CDR3 has 15 residues. The CDR3 DNA sequence: TGTGCCAGTAGTATCCTGGACAGGGACCCCAATGAGCAGTTCTTC. Its translation: CASSILDRDPNEQFF.

This chain uses TRBV6-6 with TRBJ2-1; TRBD2 might be the D (5 bases). The germline CDR1 and CDR2 sequences are MNHNY and SVGAGI (reference sequence). The CDR3 runs 17 residues. V was shortened by 5 bases and J by 3 bases, with 20 bases between the two germline ends. CDR3 bases: TGTGCCAGCAGTCCGGCTAGACTTCTCGGGGACTACAATGAGCAGTTCTTC. It is translated as CASSPARLLGDYNEQFF.

The gene calls are TRBV12-5 and TRBJ1-1; D is uncertain. The CDR3 has 15 amino acids. V shed 5 bases and J shed 3 bases, with 16 bases lying between them. In germline, CDR1 is LGHNT, CDR2 FRNRAP. The CDR3 here is CASGAGDGLDTEAFF. In DNA, the CDR3 is TGTGCTAGTGGTGCGGGAGACGGACTCGACACTGAAGCTTTCTTT.

The rearrangement links TRBV28 to TRBJ1-2, with 8 bases aligning to TRBD1. The CDR3 length is 12 residues. From germline, CDR1 is MDHEN and CDR2 SYDVKM. With V trimmed by 5 bases and J by 4 bases, 0 bases remained unmatched. CDR3 amino acids: CASSDRGYGYTF. The CDR3 region has the DNA TGTGCCAGCAGTGACAGGGGCTATGGCTACACCTTC.

V usage is TRBV13 and J usage is TRBJ2-7; 9 nucleotides agree with TRBD1. V was clipped by 6 bases and J by 6 bases; unmatched bases: 9. Per germline, CDR1 PRHDT and CDR2 FYEKMQ (reference sequence). The CDR3 consists of 14 residues. The DNA for the CDR3 is TGTGCCAGCAGTCCCGGGACAGGGATTTCCGAGCAGTACTTC. It translates to CASSPGTGISEQYF.

The chain employs TRBV5-6 and TRBJ1-5; no reliable D call. V dropped 2 bases and J dropped 3 bases, with 9 bases sitting between them. The CDR3 sequence is 14 residues long. The V gene's germline CDR1 is SGHDT and CDR2 YYEEEE. In DNA form, the CDR3 reads TGTGCCAGCAGCTTCGGGCATTCCAATCAGCCCCAGCATTTT. Amino acids: CASSFGHSNQPQHF.

Concerning this clone itself: The sample carries other DNA sequences with the same CDR3. The rearrangement links TRBV9 to TRBJ2-1; 8 nucleotides agree with TRBD1. V lost 1 base and J lost 6; bases outside the gene matches: 3. Germline CDR1 and CDR2: SGDLS and YYNGEE. This CDR3 contains 14 residues. This chain's CDR3 is CASSVQGAGNEQFF. The DNA for the CDR3 is TGTGCCAGCAGCGTACAGGGGGCGGGCAATGAGCAGTTCTTC.

The V call is TRBV9, the J call TRBJ2-7; D is unclear. The CDR3 spans 15 residues. Germline V gene data show CDR1 as SGDLS and CDR2 as YYNGEE. V lost 2 bases, J lost 0 bases, and 12 bases lay in between. CDR3 sequence (DNA): TGTGCCAGCAGCGTCATGCCTGATAGCTCCTACGAGCAGTACTTC. Translation: CASSVMPDSSYEQYF.

CDR3 in amino acids: CASSGTAEPNTEAFF. CDR3 in DNA: TGCGCCAGCTCCGGGACAGCCGAACCGAACACTGAAGCTTTCTTT. The chain links TRBV10-1 to TRBJ1-1, with 7 bases aligning to TRBD1. V shed 8 bases, J shed 1 base, and the junction held 10 bases outside the gene matches. The germline V gene has CDR1 WNHNN and CDR2 SYGVQD (reference sequence). The CDR3 has 15 residues.

The chain carries TRBV5-6 and TRBJ2-6; D gene unclear. The germline CDR1 and CDR2 sequences are SGHDT and YYEEEE. This CDR3 region has 13 residues. V lost 2 bases and J lost 2, with 2 bases in between. CDR3 nucleotides: TGTGCCAGCAGCTTTACTGGGGCCAACGTCCTGACTTTC. It codes for CASSFTGANVLTF.

In nucleotides, the CDR3 is TGTGCCAGCAGCCATGAGGGACAGGGGACGAGCAATCAGCCCCAGCATTTT. Protein: CASSHEGQGTSNQPQHF. The rearrangement joins TRBV4-2 to TRBJ1-5, with 10 bases identical to TRBD1. Per germline, CDR1 LGHNA and CDR2 YNFKEQ. The V gene end was trimmed by 3 bases and the J gene end by 1 base; junction bases not matched to a gene: 6. The CDR3 sequence is 17 residues long.

Written as DNA, the CDR3 is TGTGCCAGCAGCTTAATCCCCACCGGGGAGCTGTTTTTT. Its protein is CASSLIPTGELFF. J is TRBJ2-2 and V is TRBV7-9; unclear D gene. The V end was cut by 2 bases, the J end by 4 bases, with 5 bases between. CDR3 length: 13 residues. Germline values: CDR1 SEHNR, CDR2 FQNEAQ (reference sequence).

V is TRBV28 and J is TRBJ2-3; 11 bases map to TRBD2. Trimming removed 2 bases from V and 4 bases from J; junction bases left unmatched: 8. The CDR3 spans 17 residues. Germline V gene data show CDR1 as MDHEN and CDR2 as SYDVKM. The CDR3: CASSLGISGRGADTQYF. The CDR3 DNA reads TGTGCCAGCAGTTTAGGAATTAGCGGGAGGGGGGCAGATACGCAGTATTTT.